This TCR beta chain was obtained from a study of T cells in localized non-small cell lung cancer. The CDR3 is made up of 14 amino acids. The V and J ends lost 3 bases and 3 bases respectively, with 11 bases between them. CDR1 and CDR2 (germline): LGHNA, YNFKEQ. Study-level results: Compared with tumor, uninvolved adjacent lung displayed greater T cell clonality, ranking highest overall. Adjacent lung was found to contain a median roughly 60 of the top 100 tumor clones. Higher blood T cell density tracked longer overall survival. Sequencing was restricted to one tumor region; therefore, heterogeneity remains possible.

Sequencing was performed with immunoSEQ multiplex PCR; in TCRdb, only in-frame clones are kept and a portion is missing. The sample contains 26,000 or so clones, 87% of which appear only once. A word on this clone: Its antigen remains unidentified.

The TCR sequence derives from a male donor aged 60 or over with stage I lung adenocarcinoma. V and J are TRBV4-2 and TRBJ2-5, with a weak D call TRBD2 (6 bases). Here the sequenced sample was peripheral blood, taken before any cancer treatment. CDR3 sequence: CASSQGLSKETQYF. The CDR3 nucleotides read TGTGCCAGCAGCCAGGGACTCTCGAAAGAGACCCAGTACTTC.